The entry below gives a single TCR beta chain sequence along with its context. This entry belongs to a study of blood T cell repertoires in COVID-19. At the level of the study: Collection of acute and convalescent COVID-19 samples took place in the United States, Italy and Spain. Sources were T cells, B-cell-depleted T cells, or PBMCs; the material itself was cDNA or gDNA.

Original data processing: Estimation of nucleated cell counts was performed using reference gene primer amplification. Repertoires were generated with immunoSEQ multiplex PCR, while TCRdb's copy carries only in-frame clones and drops some. The V and J calls and clone size come from that table; D and trimming were worked out from the DNA. The table records about 49,000 clones, around 85% of them present only once. V dropped 3 bases and J dropped 9 bases, with 22 bases sitting between them. The CDR3 runs to 16 residues. Germline V gene sequence: CDR1 SGHTS, CDR2 YDEGEE. This clonotype originated in a human donor in a cohort sampled during active COVID-19. This chain uses TRBV5-8 with TRBJ2-1, with a tentative D call TRBD2 (6 bases). Sequenced material: peripheral blood. CDR3 nucleotide sequence: TGTGCCAGCAGCTCCCCCGAGGGACGGAGGGATAGTGAGCAGTTCTTC. Its protein product is CASSSPEGRRDSEQFF. The full variable domain, its missing parts supplied by reference TRBV5-8 and TRBJ2-1, is EAGVTQSPTHLIKTRGQQATLRCSPISGHTSVYWYQQALGLGLQFLLWYDEGEERNRGNFPPRFSGRQFPNYSSELNVNALELEDSALYLCASSSPEGRRDSEQFFGPGTRLTVL.